Following are 17 T cell receptor beta chains from one sample sequenced in a study of regulatory T cells in long-lasting Graves disease listed by TCRdb under 2021. Library preparation employed multiplex PCR. The reads were generated on an Illumina HiSeq 4000. iRepertoire HTBI primers and Arm-PCR amplification of CDR3 regions were used to construct TCR beta libraries. TCRdb reprocessing: public reads trimmed at Q25 with fastp, clones called with MiXCR, in-frame beta chains kept. Entries that share a CDR3 protein sequence are merged under the most common genes and DNA. In all, the sample holds about 210,000 distinct CDR3 sequences, and approximately 18% of those were seen once. The ten largest clonotypes hold roughly 12% of the sample. The time point label here, explained by the study, means: newly diagnosed GD, antithyroid drugs for less than 3 months. For both TCR sequencing and RNA sequencing, RNA was extracted from PBMCs in TRIzol.

The sample also formed part of further work on T cells in Graves' hyperthyroidism and ophthalmopathy.

The sequencing used peripheral blood mononuclear cells (PBMCs), collected at new diagnosis, from a patient treated with antithyroid drugs. Source of these receptors: a woman younger than 45 with Graves disease. Donor details come from another sample of the same person, matched by shared clones.

The genes are TRBV7-9 and TRBJ2-1; D is perhaps TRBD1 or TRBD2 (5 bases each). Germline CDR1 is SEHNR and CDR2 is FQNEAQ (reference sequence). The CDR3 extends over 16 amino acids. Trimming took off 5 bases at V and 0 bases at J, with 14 bases between the two ends. Here the CDR3 reads CASSGGTWSSYNEQFF. In DNA, the CDR3 is TGTGCCAGCAGCGGGGGTACATGGAGCTCCTACAATGAGCAGTTCTTC.

This clonotype was found many times. The chain is built from TRBV7-9 and TRBJ2-2, with 11 nucleotides matching TRBD2. CDR1 and CDR2 (germline): SEHNR, FQNEAQ (reference sequence). Trimming at V came to 5 bases and at J to 5 bases, leaving 4 bases not matched to a gene. The CDR3 has 15 amino acids. The CDR3 is CASSRTSGFTGELFF. In nucleotides, the CDR3 is TGTGCCAGCAGCCGGACTAGCGGGTTTACCGGGGAGCTGTTTTTT.

To note about this clonotype: This may be a read error: a much more frequent sequence differs by one nucleotide. This chain connects TRBV7-6 to TRBJ2-1; 7 positions agree with TRBD2. The CDR3 contains 15 residues. Germline V gene sequence: CDR1 SGHVS, CDR2 FNYEAQ. CDR3 sequence: CASSPGTTPNNEQLF. DNA of the CDR3: TGTGCCAGCAGCCCAGGGACTACCCCTAACAATGAGCAGCTCTTC.

This chain links TRBV20-1 with TRBJ2-1; 10 nucleotides line up with TRBD1. Trimming cost V 5 bases and J 7 bases; bases outside gene matches: 14. Germline CDR1 reads DFQATT; CDR2 reads SNEGSKA (reference sequence). This CDR3 has 16 amino acids. CDR3 in DNA: TGCAGTGCTGCGGACCTTGGGACAGGGGTCATAAATGAGCAGTTCTTC. Its protein product is CSAADLGTGVINEQFF.

At least ten counts were recorded for this clonotype. This chain connects TRBV11-2 to TRBJ1-4; TRBD1 might be the D (6 bases). The V end lost 5 bases, the J end lost 7 bases, and 26 bases lay between the germline ends. The CDR3 length is 18 residues. CDR1 and CDR2 from the germline V gene are SGHAT and FQNNGV. The CDR3 nucleotides read TGTGCCAGCAGCCCTCACCCGCCTTGGGCAGGGGCCGCTGAAAAACTGTTTTTT. Residues: CASSPHPPWAGAAEKLFF.

This clonotype was found many times. The J gene is TRBJ2-7, the V gene TRBV7-9; no clear D gene. CDR3 size: 13 residues. Germline CDR1 and CDR2: SEHNR and FQNEAQ (reference sequence). Trimming cost V 5 bases and J 3 bases, with 11 bases left between them. In DNA, the CDR3 is TGTGCCAGCAGCCCCTTCCGGAGCTACGAGCAGTACTTC. This encodes CASSPFRSYEQYF.

This clonotype was seen just once. The V call is TRBV2, the J call TRBJ2-2, with D unclear. The ends were cut back, 7 bases at V and 0 bases at J, with 12 bases in the middle. This CDR3 region has 15 residues. Germline CDR1 is SNHLY and CDR2 is FYNNEI. CDR3 protein: CASTPFLANTGELFF. DNA of the CDR3: TGTGCCAGCACCCCCTTTTTGGCGAACACCGGGGAGCTGTTTTTT.

This clonotype has ten or more counts. V gene TRBV6-5 combines with J gene TRBJ1-2, with D maybe TRBD1 (5 bases). V lost 4 bases to trimming and J lost 1 base, with 19 bases between them. Germline values: CDR1 MNHEY, CDR2 SVGAGI. The CDR3 spans 17 residues. The CDR3 region is CASSSRLVGVYNYGYTF. The CDR3 DNA is TGTGCCAGCAGTTCCCGCCTCGTGGGGGTGTATAACTATGGCTACACCTTC.

This clonotype was picked up a small number of times. A far larger clone is only one base removed, so a read error is likely. The chain couples TRBV3-1 to TRBJ2-5; D may correspond to TRBD1 or TRBD2 (5 bases each). The last part of the DNA fits TRBJ2-1 better; the J call may be wrong. The length of the CDR3 is 15 residues. Germline CDR1 is LGHDT and CDR2 is YNNKEL (reference sequence). In DNA, the CDR3 is TGTGCCAGCAGCCAAGGGGACCTCAATATCAATGAGCAGTTCTTC. This translates into CASSQGDLNINEQFF.

V gene TRBV3-1 combines with J gene TRBJ2-1; TRBD2 matches 7 bases. Trimming took 0 bases from V and 10 from J; bases not matched to a gene: 12. The germline gives CDR1 LGHDT, CDR2 YNNKEL (reference sequence). The CDR3 loop spans 16 amino acids. The CDR3 DNA follows: TGTGCCAGCAGCCAAGACCGACTAGCTGGGGTGGGGGAGCAGTTCTTC. This sequence encodes CASSQDRLAGVGEQFF.

This clonotype came up many times. The chain couples TRBV28 to TRBJ1-4, with 9 nucleotides matching TRBD1. The germline V gene encodes CDR1 MDHEN and CDR2 SYDVKM. After removal of 0 bases from V and 1 base from J, the junction contained 6 bases not matched to a gene. The CDR3 totals 18 residues. Here the CDR3 reads CASSLWGTGPVTNEKLFF. The CDR3 DNA reads as TGTGCCAGCAGTTTATGGGGGACAGGGCCGGTAACTAATGAAAAACTGTTTTTT.

This clonotype was recorded at least ten times. The genes are TRBV28 and TRBJ1-2; no clear D gene. The CDR3 is 14 amino acids. CDR1 is MDHEN, CDR2 SYDVKM, per germline. The V end was cut by 4 bases, the J end by 4 bases, with 13 bases between. The CDR3 coding sequence is TGTGCCAGCAGTTACGCGGGCGGATTCTATGGCTACACCTTC. The encoded protein is CASSYAGGFYGYTF.

This clonotype was recorded at least ten times. V and J are TRBV30 and TRBJ1-2; weak D call: TRBD1 (5 bases). Germline CDR1 reads GTSNPN; CDR2 reads SVGIG (reference sequence). The CDR3 covers 13 residues. The V end was cut by 5 bases, the J end by 4 bases, with 14 bases between. The CDR3 region has the DNA TGTGCCTGGGCGGGATCGGGACCCTATGGCTACACCTTC. Its protein product is CAWAGSGPYGYTF.

This clonotype was picked up many times. The rearrangement joins TRBV3-1 to TRBJ1-2, with a weak D call TRBD1 (5 bases). The CDR3 length is 12 residues. Germline CDR1 reads LGHDT; CDR2 reads YNNKEL (reference sequence). Trimming removed 0 bases at V and 9 bases at J, with 8 bases between. The CDR3 is CASSQDGARYTF. The CDR3 DNA sequence: TGTGCCAGCAGCCAAGATGGGGCCCGCTACACCTTC.

This clonotype was counted many times. The chain links TRBV28 to TRBJ1-5, with 11 positions matching TRBD1. The trim removed 4 bases at V and 4 bases at J, leaving 9 bases unmatched. This CDR3 is built from 17 residues. CDR1 is MDHEN and CDR2 is SYDVKM in the germline V gene. CDR3 coding DNA: TGTGCCAGCAGTTCAGCCTCCGGGACAGGGGGAAATCAGCCCCAGCATTTT. This sequence encodes CASSSASGTGGNQPQHF.

This clonotype has ten or more counts. The V call is TRBV30, the J call TRBJ1-5; D unclear. The germline V gene encodes CDR1 GTSNPN and CDR2 SVGIG (reference sequence). V was cut by 0 bases and J by 2 bases, with 17 bases left in between. The CDR3 consists of 17 residues. In nucleotides, the CDR3 is TGTGCCTGGAGTGTAGGGTGGGGATTTGAGCGCAATCAGCCCCAGCATTTT. The encoded protein is CAWSVGWGFERNQPQHF.

The rearrangement links TRBV28 to TRBJ2-5, with a tentative D call TRBD1 (8 bases). Germline-derived CDR1 and CDR2 are MDHEN and SYDVKM. The CDR3 consists of 16 residues. Deletions cut 5 bases from V and 5 bases from J, with 21 bases between. DNA of the CDR3: TGTGCCAGCAGTACCCACACAGGGGGGGGGACCGAGACCCAGTACTTC. Its protein is CASSTHTGGGTETQYF.